This T cell receptor (beta chain) was retrieved from a study of T cell responses to AZD1222 COVID-19 vaccine. Notes on the study in general: Females made up more of the donors, who were largely white British, and clonal diversity may have come out too low. Unmutated variant regions are reportedly targeted by nearly half of spike-specific TCRs.

The protocol was immunoSEQ multiplex PCR, while the TCRdb copy is restricted to in-frame clones and leaves out a portion. Here the sample spans about 90,000 clones, around 90% being singletons. The germline V and J ends were trimmed by 4 bases and 4 bases, with 9 bases remaining between them. Germline lookup yields CDR1 LGHNA and CDR2 YNFKEQ. The CDR3 is made up of 13 amino acids. A word on this clone: Antigen specificity is unknown.

This specimen consisted of peripheral blood, obtained on day 0 of AZD1222 vaccination. The V gene is TRBV4-2, the J gene TRBJ2-3; D is ambiguous. This sequence was found in an adult in good health. In nucleotides, the CDR3 is TGTGCCAGCAGCCGCGATGAGTCAGATACGCAGTATTTT. It codes for CASSRDESDTQYF.